A single sample gave rise to the 8 T cell receptor beta chains below, sequenced in a study of cytomegalovirus exposure and HLA in healthy donors. A multiplex PCR was run with 60 Vbeta primers and 13 Jbeta primers. Using immunoSEQ multiplex PCR, the repertoire was profiled, and TCRdb retains in-frame clones only, with some absent. The table records over 65,000 clones, just under 80% of them present only once. Sequencing was carried out using PBMCs. The source is a man aged 35 to 55 in good health and CMV-seronegative.

The chain links TRBV11-2 to TRBJ1-3; 9 nucleotides agree with TRBD1. The CDR3 covers 14 residues. V lost 6 bases, J lost 0 bases, and 0 bases stayed unmatched. Germline CDR1 SGHAT, CDR2 FQNNGV. The CDR3 loop is CASRDRGSGNTIYF. DNA for the CDR3: TGTGCCAGCAGGGACAGGGGCTCTGGAAACACCATATATTTT.

The chain uses TRBV5-1 and TRBJ1-1, with D possibly being TRBD1 (5 bases). The V and J ends lost 3 bases and 3 bases respectively, with 15 bases between them. Germline V gene data show CDR1 as SGHRS and CDR2 as YFSETQ. CDR3 length: 15 amino acids. The DNA of the CDR3 is TGCGCCAGCAGCTGGGGGGGGTCGAGGGACACTGAAGCTTTCTTT. This encodes CASSWGGSRDTEAFF.

The rearrangement uses TRBV5-4 and TRBJ2-2, with D perhaps matching TRBD2 (5 bases). Trimming shortened V by 2 bases and J by 5 bases, and 13 bases separated the two germline ends. Germline CDR1 reads SGHNT; CDR2 reads YYREEE (reference sequence). This CDR3 contains 15 residues. This CDR3 reads CASSLPGRGTGELFF. The CDR3 DNA sequence: TGTGCCAGCAGCTTACCGGGAAGAGGGACCGGGGAGCTGTTTTTT.

A remark on this clone: Other nucleotide sequences from this sample produce the same CDR3. The V and J genes are TRBV11-3 and TRBJ2-2; D is undetermined. Trimming took off 5 bases at V and 1 base at J, with 5 bases between the two ends. The CDR3 is made up of 13 amino acids. CDR1 SGHNT and CDR2 YENEEA come from the germline V gene. DNA for the CDR3: TGTGCCAGCAGCCCCCGGAACACCGGGGAGCTGTTTTTT. Its protein is CASSPRNTGELFF.

CDR3 nucleotide sequence: TGTGCCAGCCTCTTAGAGGGGGGGAACATTCAGTACTTC. Translation gives CASLLEGGNIQYF. V is TRBV6-1 and J is TRBJ2-4; D possibly corresponds to TRBD2 (7 bases). V was cut by 8 bases and J by 7 bases, with 15 bases left in between. Germline V lookup: CDR1 MNHNS, CDR2 SASEGT. There are 13 residues in the CDR3.

The chain recombines TRBV7-8 with TRBJ1-2; D might be TRBD1 (5 bases). CDR3 length: 12 residues. Looked up from germline, CDR1 is SGHVS and CDR2 is FQNEAQ. V was pared by 4 bases and J by 7 bases, with 10 bases between. CDR3 in DNA: TGTGCCAGCAGCTCGAGCGGGGGTGGCTACACCTTC. It is translated as CASSSSGGGYTF.

This rearrangement joins TRBV5-5 to TRBJ1-3; no clear D. The V gene's germline CDR1 is SGHKS and CDR2 YYEKEE (reference sequence). The CDR3 has 14 residues. V dropped 1 base and J dropped 0 bases, with 5 bases sitting between them. For the CDR3, the DNA is TGTGCCAGCAGCTTGACAGCCTCTGGAAACACCATATATTTT. Its protein is CASSLTASGNTIYF.

The rearrangement uses TRBV27 and TRBJ2-6; 7 bases fit TRBD1. V shed 5 bases, J shed 4 bases, and the junction held 5 bases outside the gene matches. CDR1 is MNHEY and CDR2 is SMNVEV in the germline V gene (reference sequence). CDR3 length: 15 residues. CDR3 sequence reads: CASSPTGAGANVLTF. CDR3 bases: TGTGCCAGCAGTCCTACAGGGGCCGGGGCCAACGTCCTGACTTTC.